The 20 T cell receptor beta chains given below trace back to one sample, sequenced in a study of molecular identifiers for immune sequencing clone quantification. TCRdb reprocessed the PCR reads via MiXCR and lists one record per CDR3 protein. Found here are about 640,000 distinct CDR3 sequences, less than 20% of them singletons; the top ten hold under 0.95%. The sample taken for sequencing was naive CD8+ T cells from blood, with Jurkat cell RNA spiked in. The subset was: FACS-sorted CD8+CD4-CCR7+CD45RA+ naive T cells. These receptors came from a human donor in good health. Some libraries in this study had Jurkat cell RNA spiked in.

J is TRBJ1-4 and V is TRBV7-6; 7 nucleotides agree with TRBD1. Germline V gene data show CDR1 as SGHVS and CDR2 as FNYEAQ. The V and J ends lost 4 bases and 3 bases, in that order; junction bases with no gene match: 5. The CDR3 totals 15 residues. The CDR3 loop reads CASSSRQGSNEKLFF. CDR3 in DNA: TGTGCCAGCAGCTCCAGACAGGGATCTAATGAAAAACTGTTTTTT.

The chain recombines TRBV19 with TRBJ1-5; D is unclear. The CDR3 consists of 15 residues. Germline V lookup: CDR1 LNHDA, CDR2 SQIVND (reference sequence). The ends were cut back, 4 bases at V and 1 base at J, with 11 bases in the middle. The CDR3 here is CASSTDGVSNQPQHF. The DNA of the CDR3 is TGTGCCAGTAGTACGGACGGTGTCAGCAATCAGCCCCAGCATTTT.

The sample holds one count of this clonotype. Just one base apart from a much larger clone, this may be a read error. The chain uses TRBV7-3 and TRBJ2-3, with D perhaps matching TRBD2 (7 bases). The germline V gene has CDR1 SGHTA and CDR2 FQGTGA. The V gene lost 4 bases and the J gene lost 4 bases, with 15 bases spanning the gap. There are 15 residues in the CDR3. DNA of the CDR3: TGTGCCAGCAGCTCTATGGGAGGGGGGGCAGATACGCAGTATTTT. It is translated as CASSSMGGGADTQYF.

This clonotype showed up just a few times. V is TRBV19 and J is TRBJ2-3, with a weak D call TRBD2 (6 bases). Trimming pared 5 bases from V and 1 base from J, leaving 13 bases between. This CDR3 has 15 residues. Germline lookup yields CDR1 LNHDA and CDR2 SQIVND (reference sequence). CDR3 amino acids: CASSYSSSGTDTQYF. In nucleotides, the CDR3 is TGTGCCAGTAGTTATTCGTCTAGCGGCACAGATACGCAGTATTTT.

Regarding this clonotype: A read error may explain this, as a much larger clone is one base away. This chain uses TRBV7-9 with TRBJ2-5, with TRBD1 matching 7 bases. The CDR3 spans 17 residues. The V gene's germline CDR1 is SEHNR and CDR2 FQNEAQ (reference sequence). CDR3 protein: CASSPTMIPGQQEAQYF. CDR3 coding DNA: TGTGCCAGCAGCCCGACGATGATTCCGGGACAGCAAGAGGCCCAGTACTTC.

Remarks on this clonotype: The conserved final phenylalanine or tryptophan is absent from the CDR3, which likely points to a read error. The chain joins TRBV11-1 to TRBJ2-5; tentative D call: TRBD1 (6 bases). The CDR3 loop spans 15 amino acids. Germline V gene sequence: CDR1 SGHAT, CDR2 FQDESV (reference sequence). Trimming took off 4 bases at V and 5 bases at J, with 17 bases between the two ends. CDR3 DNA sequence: TGTGCCAGCAGCTCCGGGACACAGGTAGATGAGACCCAGTACTCC. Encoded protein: CASSSGTQVDETQYS.

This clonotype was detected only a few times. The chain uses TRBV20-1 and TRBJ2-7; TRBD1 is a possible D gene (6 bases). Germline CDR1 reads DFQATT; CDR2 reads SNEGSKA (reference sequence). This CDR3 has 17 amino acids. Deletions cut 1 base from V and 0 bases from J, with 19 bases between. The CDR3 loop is CSARAFRDTKSSYEQYF. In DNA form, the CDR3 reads TGCAGTGCTAGAGCCTTCCGGGACACTAAGAGCTCCTACGAGCAGTACTTC.

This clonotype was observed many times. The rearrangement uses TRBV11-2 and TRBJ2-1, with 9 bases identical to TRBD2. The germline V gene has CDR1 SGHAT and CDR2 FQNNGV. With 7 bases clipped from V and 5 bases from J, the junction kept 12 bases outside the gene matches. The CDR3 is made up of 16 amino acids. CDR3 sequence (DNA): TGTGCCAGCACCACGCAGCCCAGCGGGGGGCACAATGAGCAGTTCTTC. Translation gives CASTTQPSGGHNEQFF. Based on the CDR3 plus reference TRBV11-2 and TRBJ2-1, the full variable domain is EAGVAQSPRYKIIEKRQSVAFWCNPISGHATLYWYQQILGQGPKLLIQFQNNGVVDDSQLPKDRFSAERLKGVDSTLKIQPAKLEDSAVYLCASTTQPSGGHNEQFFGPGTRLTVL.

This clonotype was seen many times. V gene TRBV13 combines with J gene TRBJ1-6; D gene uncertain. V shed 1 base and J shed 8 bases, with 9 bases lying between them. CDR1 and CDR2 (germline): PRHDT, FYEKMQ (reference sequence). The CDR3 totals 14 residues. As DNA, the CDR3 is TGTGCCAGCAGCTTAGAGACGGACCATTCACCCCTCCACTTT. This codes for CASSLETDHSPLHF.

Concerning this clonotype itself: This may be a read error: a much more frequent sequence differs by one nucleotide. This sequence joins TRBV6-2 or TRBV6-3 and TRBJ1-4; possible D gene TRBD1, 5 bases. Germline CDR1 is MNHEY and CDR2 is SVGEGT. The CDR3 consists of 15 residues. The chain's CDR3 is CASSSGPTENGKLFF. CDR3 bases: TGTGCCAGCAGTTCAGGACCGACAGAAAATGGAAAACTGTTTTTT.

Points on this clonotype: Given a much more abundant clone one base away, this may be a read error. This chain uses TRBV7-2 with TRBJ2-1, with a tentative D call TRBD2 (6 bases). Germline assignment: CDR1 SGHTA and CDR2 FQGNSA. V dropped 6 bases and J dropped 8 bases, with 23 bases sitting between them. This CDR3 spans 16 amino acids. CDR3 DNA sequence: TGTGCCAGCAGGAAATCCGGGACTGGCGGGAAAGATGAGCAGTTCTTC. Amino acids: CASRKSGTGGKDEQFF.

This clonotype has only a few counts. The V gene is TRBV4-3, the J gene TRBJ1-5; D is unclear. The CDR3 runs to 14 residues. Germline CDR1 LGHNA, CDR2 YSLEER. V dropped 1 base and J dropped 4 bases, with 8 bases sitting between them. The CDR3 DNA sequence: TGCGCCAGCAGCCAAGGAGGAGATAATCAGCCCCAGCATTTT. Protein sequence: CASSQGGDNQPQHF.

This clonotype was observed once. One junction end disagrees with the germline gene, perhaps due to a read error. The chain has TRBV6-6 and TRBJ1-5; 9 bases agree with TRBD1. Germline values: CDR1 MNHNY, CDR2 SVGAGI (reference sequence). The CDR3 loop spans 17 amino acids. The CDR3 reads CASSSGTGTYSNRPQHF. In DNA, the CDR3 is TGTGCCAGCAGTTCCGGGACAGGGACCTATAGCAATCGGCCCCAGCATTTT.

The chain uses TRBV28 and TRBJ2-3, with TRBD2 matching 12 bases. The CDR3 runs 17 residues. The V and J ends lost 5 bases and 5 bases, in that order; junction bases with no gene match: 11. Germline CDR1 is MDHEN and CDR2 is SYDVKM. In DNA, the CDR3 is TGTGCCAGCAGTCCAGGACTAGCGGGGAATTACCTAGATACGCAGTATTTT. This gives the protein CASSPGLAGNYLDTQYF.

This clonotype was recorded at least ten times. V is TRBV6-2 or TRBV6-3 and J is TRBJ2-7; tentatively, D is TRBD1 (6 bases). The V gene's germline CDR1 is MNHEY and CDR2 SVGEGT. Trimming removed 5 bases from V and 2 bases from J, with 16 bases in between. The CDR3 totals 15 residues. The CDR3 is CASSESAQGPYEQYF. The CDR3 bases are TGTGCCAGCAGTGAGTCCGCACAGGGCCCCTACGAGCAGTACTTC.

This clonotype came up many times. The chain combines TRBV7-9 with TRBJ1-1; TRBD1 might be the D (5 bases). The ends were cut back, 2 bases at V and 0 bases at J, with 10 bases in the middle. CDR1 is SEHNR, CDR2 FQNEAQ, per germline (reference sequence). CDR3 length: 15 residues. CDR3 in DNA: TGTGCCAGCAGCTTATTAGGGGTTTTGAACACTGAAGCTTTCTTT. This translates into CASSLLGVLNTEAFF.

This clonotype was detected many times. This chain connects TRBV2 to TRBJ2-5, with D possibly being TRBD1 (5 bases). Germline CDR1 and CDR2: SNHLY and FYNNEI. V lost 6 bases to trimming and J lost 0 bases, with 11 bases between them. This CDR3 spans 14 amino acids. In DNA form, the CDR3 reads TGTGCCAGCAGGAGAGACAGAAACCAAGAGACCCAGTACTTC. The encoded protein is CASRRDRNQETQYF.

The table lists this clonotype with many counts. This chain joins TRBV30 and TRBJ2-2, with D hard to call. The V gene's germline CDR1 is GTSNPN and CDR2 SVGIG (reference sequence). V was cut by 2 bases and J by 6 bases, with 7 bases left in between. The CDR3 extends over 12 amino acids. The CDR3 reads CAWSFWPGELFF. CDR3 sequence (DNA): TGTGCCTGGAGTTTTTGGCCCGGGGAGCTGTTTTTT.

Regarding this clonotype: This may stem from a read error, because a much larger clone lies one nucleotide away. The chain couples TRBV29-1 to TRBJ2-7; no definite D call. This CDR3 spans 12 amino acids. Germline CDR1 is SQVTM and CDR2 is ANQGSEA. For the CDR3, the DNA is TGCAGCGTTGTAATTAGCTCCTACGAGCGGTACTTC. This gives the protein CSVVISSYERYF.

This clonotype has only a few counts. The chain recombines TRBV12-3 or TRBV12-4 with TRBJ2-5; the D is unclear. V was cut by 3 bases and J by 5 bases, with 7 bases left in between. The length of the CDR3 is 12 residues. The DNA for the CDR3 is TGTGCCAGCAGTTTTTTATCGGAGACCCAGTACTTC. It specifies CASSFLSETQYF.